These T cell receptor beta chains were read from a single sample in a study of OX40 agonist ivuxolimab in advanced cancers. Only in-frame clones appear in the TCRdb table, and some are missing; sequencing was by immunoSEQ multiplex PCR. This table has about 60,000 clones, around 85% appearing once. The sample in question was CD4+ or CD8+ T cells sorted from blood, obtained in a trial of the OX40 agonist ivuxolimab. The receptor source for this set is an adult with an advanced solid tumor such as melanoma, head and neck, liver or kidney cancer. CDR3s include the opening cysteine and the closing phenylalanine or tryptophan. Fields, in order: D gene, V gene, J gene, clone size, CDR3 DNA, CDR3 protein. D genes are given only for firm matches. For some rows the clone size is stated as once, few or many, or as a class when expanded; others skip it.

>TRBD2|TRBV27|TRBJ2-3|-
TGTGCCAGCAGTTTCGGACTAGCGCGCACAGATACGCAGTATTTT
CASSFGLARTDTQYF
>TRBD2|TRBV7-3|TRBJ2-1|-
TGTGCCAGCAGCTTTAGCGGGACCTCCTACAATGAGCAGTTCTTC
CASSFSGTSYNEQFF
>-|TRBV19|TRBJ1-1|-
TGTGCCAGTAGTGAACAGGTGGGCACTGAAGCTTTCTTT
CASSEQVGTEAFF
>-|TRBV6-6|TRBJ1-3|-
TGTGCCAGCAGCCCCGCCGGGGAAGGAAACACCATATATTTT
CASSPAGEGNTIYF
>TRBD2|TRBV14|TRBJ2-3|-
TGTGCCAGCAGCCAGGGGACTAGCGGGACCTACACAGATACGCAGTATTTT
CASSQGTSGTYTDTQYF
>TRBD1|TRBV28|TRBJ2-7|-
TGTGCCAGCCCCCCCCCTACAGGGGGAGGCTACGAGCAGTACTTC
CASPPPTGGGYEQYF
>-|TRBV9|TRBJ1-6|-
TGTGCCAGCAGCACCGACCCAGAGTCCACCTTTTCCACCCTCCACTTT
CASSTDPESTFSTLHF
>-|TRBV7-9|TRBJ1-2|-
TGTGCCAGCAGCTTAACTGTGGGGGAGTTGGGCTATGGCTACACCTTC
CASSLTVGELGYGYTF
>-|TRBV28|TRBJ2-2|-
TGTGCCAGCAGTCCCCTAGACACCGGGGAGCTGTTTTTT
CASSPLDTGELFF
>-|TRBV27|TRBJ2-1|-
TGTGCCAGCAGTTTCGGTTCCGGGGCTGAGCAGTTCTTC
CASSFGSGAEQFF
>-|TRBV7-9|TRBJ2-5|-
TGTGCCAGCAGCTTAGTGTGGAACGGGGCAGAGACCCAGTACTTC
CASSLVWNGAETQYF
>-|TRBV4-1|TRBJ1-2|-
TGCGCCAGCAGCCACCAAGGACAAGTCGACTACACCTTC
CASSHQGQVDYTF
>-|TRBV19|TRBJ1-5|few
TGTGCCAGTAGAGAGAGACAGATGCATCAGCCCCAGCATTTT
CASRERQMHQPQHF
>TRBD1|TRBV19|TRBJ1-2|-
TGTGCCAGTAGTATAGACCCTGGGACAGGCCAGGTCTATGGCTACACCTTC
CASSIDPGTGQVYGYTF
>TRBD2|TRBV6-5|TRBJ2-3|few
TGTGCCAGCAGAGAACTAGCGGGTTGGTCAGATACGCAGTATTTT
CASRELAGWSDTQYF
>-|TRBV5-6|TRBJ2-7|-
TGTGCCAGCAGCTCCACGACACCCTCCTACGAGCAGTACTTC
CASSSTTPSYEQYF
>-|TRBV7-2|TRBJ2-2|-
TGTGCCAGCAGCTTAAGCGCCCAGCAGGGCACCGGGGAGCTGTTTTTT
CASSLSAQQGTGELFF
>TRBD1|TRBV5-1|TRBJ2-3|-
TGCGCCAGCAGCAGGGACAGGGGGCGTTCTACAGATACGCAGTATTTT
CASSRDRGRSTDTQYF
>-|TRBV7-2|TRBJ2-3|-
TGTGCCAGCAGCTTATCTGGCCTCGGGTGGACAGATACGCAGTATTTT
CASSLSGLGWTDTQYF
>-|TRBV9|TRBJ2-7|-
TGTGCCAGCAGCGTAGTGTTAGGGAACTCCTACGAGCAGTACTTC
CASSVVLGNSYEQYF
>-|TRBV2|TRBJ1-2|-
TGTGCCAGCAGTCCGGACAGTAACTATGGCTACACCTTC
CASSPDSNYGYTF
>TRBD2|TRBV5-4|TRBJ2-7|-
TGTGCCAGCAGCTTGGGTCTAGCGGTTAATGAGCAGTACTTC
CASSLGLAVNEQYF
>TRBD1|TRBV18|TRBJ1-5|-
TGTGCCAGCTCAAAAACCGGGACAGGGGACCAGCCCCAGCATTTT
CASSKTGTGDQPQHF
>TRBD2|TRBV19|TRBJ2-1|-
TGTGCCAGTAGTGCTACTAGCGGGGGGGCCAATGAGCAGTTCTTC
CASSATSGGANEQFF
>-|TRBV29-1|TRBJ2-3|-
TGCAGCGTTGAAGAAAACGGAGACAGCTCCCCATATTTT
CSVEENGDSSPYF
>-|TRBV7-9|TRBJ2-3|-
TGTGCCAGCAGCTTAGAAGGATTTCGAGCGAGCACAGATACGCAGTATTTT
CASSLEGFRASTDTQYF
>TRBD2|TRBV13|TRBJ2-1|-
TGTGCCAGCAGCTCAGGGACTAGCGGGCTATACAATGAGCAGTTCTTC
CASSSGTSGLYNEQFF
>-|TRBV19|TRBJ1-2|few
TGTGCCAGTAGTATGAAGGCGGATAACTATGGCTACACCTTC
CASSMKADNYGYTF
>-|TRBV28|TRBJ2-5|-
TGTGCCAGCAGTTTTGGTTCCCGAGGGTTATGGGGTCAACAAGAGACCCAGTACTTC
CASSFGSRGLWGQQETQYF
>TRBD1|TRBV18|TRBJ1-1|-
TGTGCCAGCTCAGCCGGGACAGGGGGGGACACTGAAGCTTTCTTT
CASSAGTGGDTEAFF
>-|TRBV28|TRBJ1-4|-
TGTGCCAGCCGTACCGAGGGGGGACGACTGTTTTTT
CASRTEGGRLFF
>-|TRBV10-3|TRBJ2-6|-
TGTGCCACATTACCTGGGGGAACTCTTTCTGGGGCCAACGTCCTGACTTTC
CATLPGGTLSGANVLTF
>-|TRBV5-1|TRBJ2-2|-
TGCGCCAGCAGCTTGCGAGTTCCCGGGGAGCTGTTTTTT
CASSLRVPGELFF
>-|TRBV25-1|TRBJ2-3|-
TGTGCCAGCAGCGATCTTAGGGGCTCAGATACGCAGTATTTT
CASSDLRGSDTQYF
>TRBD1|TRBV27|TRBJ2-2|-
TGTGCCAGCAGTTTCCCAGGGGGAGCCGGGGAGCTGTTTTTT
CASSFPGGAGELFF
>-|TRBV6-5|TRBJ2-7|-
TGTGCCAGCAGTTACTCTAGGGACCGAGACTACGAGCAGTACTTC
CASSYSRDRDYEQYF
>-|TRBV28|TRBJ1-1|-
TGTGCCAGCAGGGCCCCAGGGGCGGGGAACACTGAAGCTTTCTTT
CASRAPGAGNTEAFF
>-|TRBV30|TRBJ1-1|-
TGTGCCTGGAGTGTAGGGAACACTGAAGCTTTCTTT
CAWSVGNTEAFF
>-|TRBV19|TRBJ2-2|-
TGTGCCACCATACAGGGTGGCGGGGAGCTGTTTTTT
CATIQGGGELFF
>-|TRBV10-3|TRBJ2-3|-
TGTGCCATCAATGAGGGAACAGATACGCAGTATTTT
CAINEGTDTQYF
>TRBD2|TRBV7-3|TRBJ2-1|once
TGTGCCAGCAGCTTAAACGGGGGGGCCTACAATGAGCAGTTCTTC
CASSLNGGAYNEQFF
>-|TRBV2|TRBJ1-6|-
TGTGCCAGCACCGGACCCGTATATAATTCACCCCTCCACTTT
CASTGPVYNSPLHF
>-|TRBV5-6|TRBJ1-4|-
TGTGCCAGCAGCTTGGCGGTTATAAGGGGTGAAAAACTGTTTTTT
CASSLAVIRGEKLFF
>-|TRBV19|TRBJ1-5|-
TGTGCCAGTAGTACCGAAAGGGGTACAGGGCAAAATCAGCCCCAGCATTTT
CASSTERGTGQNQPQHF
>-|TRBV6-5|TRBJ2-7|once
TGTGCCAGCAGTTACTCAGGGGTTGACGAGCAGTACTTC
CASSYSGVDEQYF
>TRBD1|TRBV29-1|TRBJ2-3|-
TGCAGCGCCCGCCGGGACAGGGGGCCAGATACGCAGTATTTT
CSARRDRGPDTQYF
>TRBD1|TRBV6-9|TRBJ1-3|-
TGTGCCAGCAGCACCGGGACAGGGGTCCCTCGGAAGTCCGGAAACACCATATATTTT
CASSTGTGVPRKSGNTIYF
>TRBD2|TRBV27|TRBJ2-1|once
TGTGCCAGCAGTCCTATCACAGGTTACGGGGGGAATGAGCAGTTCTTC
CASSPITGYGGNEQFF
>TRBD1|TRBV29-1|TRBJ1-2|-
TGCAGCGTTGAAGCCCGGACAGGATTTAACTATGGCTACACCTTC
CSVEARTGFNYGYTF
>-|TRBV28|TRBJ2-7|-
TGTGCCAGCAGTTTACGAGCGGAGCAGTACTTC
CASSLRAEQYF
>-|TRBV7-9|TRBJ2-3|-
TGTGCCAGCAGCTCTATCATGGGGACAGATACGCAGTATTTT
CASSSIMGTDTQYF
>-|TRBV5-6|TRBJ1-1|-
TGTGCCAGCAGCTTGTTTCGGGGGGCGGCGGACACTGAAGCTTTCTTT
CASSLFRGAADTEAFF
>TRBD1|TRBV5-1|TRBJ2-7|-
TGCGCCAGCACCCCCGGGACAGGGGATTACGAGCAGTACTTC
CASTPGTGDYEQYF
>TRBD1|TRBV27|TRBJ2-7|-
TGTGCCAGCAGTTTATTGGGGACAGGTTCCTACGAGCAGTACTTC
CASSLLGTGSYEQYF